This T cell receptor beta chain was sequenced in a study of T cell repertoires in cytomegalovirus infection. Germline V gene sequence: CDR1 SGHRS, CDR2 YFSETQ. This CDR3 contains 18 residues. V shed 0 bases, J shed 2 bases, and the junction held 12 bases outside the gene matches. Concerning this clonotype itself: Antigen specificity is unknown.

Study results and limitations: Dominant in the ex vivo response were TCR beta clonotypes restricted by HLA-C and specific for CMV.

Each CDR3 protein is one row after TCRdb ran MiXCR on the reads. The profile shows roughly 350,000 distinct CDR3 sequences, roughly 34% of them singletons. This clonotype was obtained from a human donor in good health (CMV status not recorded). Some clones in this sample may be carry-over from other donors' samples. The V and J genes are TRBV5-1 and TRBJ2-3; 7 positions agree with TRBD2. The sample here was cultured PBMCs, taken from culture after CMV antigen stimulation. The CDR3 sequence: CASSLDGRIGRHTDTQYF. CDR3 DNA: TGCGCCAGCAGCTTGGACGGGAGGATAGGACGGCACACAGATACGCAGTATTTT.